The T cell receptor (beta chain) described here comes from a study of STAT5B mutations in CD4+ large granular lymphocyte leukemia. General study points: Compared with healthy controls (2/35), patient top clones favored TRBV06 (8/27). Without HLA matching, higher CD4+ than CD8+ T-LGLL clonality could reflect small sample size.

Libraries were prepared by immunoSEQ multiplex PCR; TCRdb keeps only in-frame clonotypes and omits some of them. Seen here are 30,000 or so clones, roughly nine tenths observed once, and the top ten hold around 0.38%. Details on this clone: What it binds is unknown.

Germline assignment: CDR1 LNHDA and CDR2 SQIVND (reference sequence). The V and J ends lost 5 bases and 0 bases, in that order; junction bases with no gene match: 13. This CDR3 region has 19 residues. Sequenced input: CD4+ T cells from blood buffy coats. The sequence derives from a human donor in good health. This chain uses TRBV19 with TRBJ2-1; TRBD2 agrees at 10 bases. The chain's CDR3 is CASSALGLADSRSYNEQFF. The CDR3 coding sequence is TGTGCCAGTAGTGCCCTCGGACTAGCGGATTCTCGCTCCTACAATGAGCAGTTCTTC.